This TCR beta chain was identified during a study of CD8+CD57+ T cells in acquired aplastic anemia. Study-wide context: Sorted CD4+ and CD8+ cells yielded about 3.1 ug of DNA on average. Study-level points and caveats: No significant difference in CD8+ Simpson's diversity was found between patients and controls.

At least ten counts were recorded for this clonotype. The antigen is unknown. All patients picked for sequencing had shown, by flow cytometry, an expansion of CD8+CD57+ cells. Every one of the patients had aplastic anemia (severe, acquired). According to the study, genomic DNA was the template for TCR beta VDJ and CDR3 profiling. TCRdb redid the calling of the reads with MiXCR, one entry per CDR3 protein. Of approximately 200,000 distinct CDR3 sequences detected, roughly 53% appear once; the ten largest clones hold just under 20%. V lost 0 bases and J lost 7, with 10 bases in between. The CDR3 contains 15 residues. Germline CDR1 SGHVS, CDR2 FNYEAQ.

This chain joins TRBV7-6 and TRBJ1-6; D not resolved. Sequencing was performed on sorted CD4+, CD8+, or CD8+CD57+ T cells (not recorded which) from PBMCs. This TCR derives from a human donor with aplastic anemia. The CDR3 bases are TGTGCCAGCAGCTTAGCCGAGCGCGGGAATTCACCCCTCCACTTT. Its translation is CASSLAERGNSPLHF.